This entry concerns a single T cell receptor beta chain. TCRdb reprocessed the PCR reads via MiXCR and lists one record per CDR3 protein. The sample records over 550,000 distinct CDR3 sequences, around 25% being singletons. This record belongs to a study of molecular identifiers for immune sequencing clone quantification. The CDR3 totals 18 residues. In germline, CDR1 is MNHEY, CDR2 SMNVEV (reference sequence). The V and J ends lost 6 bases and 1 base respectively, with 24 bases between them. Sequencing libraries of naive CD8 cells derived from approximately 20,000 to 980,000 sorted cells with 10%, 30% or 50% RNA.

V and J are TRBV27 and TRBJ2-5, with D maybe TRBD1 (6 bases). The origin of this receptor is a human donor in good health. Some libraries in this study had Jurkat cell RNA spiked in. Source material: naive CD8+ T cells from blood, with Jurkat cell RNA spiked in. Subset: FACS-sorted CD8+CD4-CCR7+CD45RA+ naive T cells. In DNA, the CDR3 is TGTGCCAGCAGCGACGTCGGCGTCCAGGGGCTCACCCAAGAGACCCAGTACTTC. The encoded protein is CASSDVGVQGLTQETQYF.